This entry concerns a single TCR beta chain. This specimen comes from a study of cytomegalovirus exposure and HLA in healthy donors. Both 60 Vbeta primers and 13 Jbeta primers went into the PCR. The protocol was immunoSEQ multiplex PCR, while the TCRdb copy is restricted to in-frame clones and leaves out a portion. The table lists 100,000 to 150,000 clones, roughly 77% of them singletons. The CDR3 is 15 amino acids. CDR1 and CDR2 (germline): LNHDA, SQIVND (reference sequence). The trim removed 1 base at V and 3 bases at J, leaving 4 bases unmatched. Sequencing was done on a sample of PBMCs. The V gene is TRBV19, the J gene TRBJ1-1, with 8 bases lining up with TRBD1. The sequence was obtained from a man younger than 35 in good health and CMV-seronegative. The CDR3 bases are TGTGCCAGTAGTATAGGGACAGGGTATTACACTGAAGCTTTCTTT. Protein: CASSIGTGYYTEAFF.